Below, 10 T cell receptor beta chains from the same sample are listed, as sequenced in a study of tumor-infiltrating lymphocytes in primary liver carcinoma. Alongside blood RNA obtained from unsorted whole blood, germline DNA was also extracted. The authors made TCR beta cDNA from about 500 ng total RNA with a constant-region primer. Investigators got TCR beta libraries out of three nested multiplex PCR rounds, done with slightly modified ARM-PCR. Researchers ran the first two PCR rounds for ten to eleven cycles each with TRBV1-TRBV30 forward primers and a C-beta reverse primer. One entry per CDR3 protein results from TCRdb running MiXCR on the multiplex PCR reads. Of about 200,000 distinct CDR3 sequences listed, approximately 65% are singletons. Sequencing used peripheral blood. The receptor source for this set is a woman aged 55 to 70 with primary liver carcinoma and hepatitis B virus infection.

DNA of the CDR3: TGTGCCAGCAGCGCTTTTAGGGGTATTATGGTGACTGAAGCTTTCTTT. This gives the protein CASSAFRGIMVTEAFF. The chain carries TRBV7-9 and TRBJ1-1; D possibly corresponds to TRBD1 (5 bases). The length of the CDR3 is 16 residues. Trimming removed 5 bases from V and 5 bases from J, with 21 bases in between. Germline CDR1 reads SEHNR; CDR2 reads FQNEAQ (reference sequence).

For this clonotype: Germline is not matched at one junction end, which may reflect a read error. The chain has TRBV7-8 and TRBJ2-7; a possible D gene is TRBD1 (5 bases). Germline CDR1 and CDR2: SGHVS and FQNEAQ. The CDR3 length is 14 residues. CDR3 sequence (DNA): TGTGCCAGCAGCTTAGTCAACCAGGGCTACGAGCGGTACTTC. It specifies CASSLVNQGYERYF.

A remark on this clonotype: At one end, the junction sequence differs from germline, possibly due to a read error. The CDR3: CCVTSTGFRTQYF. In DNA form, the CDR3 reads TGCTGCGTAACCTCGACAGGCTTCAGGACCCAGTACTTC. V gene TRBV29-1 combines with J gene TRBJ2-5, with D maybe TRBD1 (6 bases). Germline values: CDR1 SQVTM, CDR2 ANQGSEA. The CDR3 has 13 amino acids.

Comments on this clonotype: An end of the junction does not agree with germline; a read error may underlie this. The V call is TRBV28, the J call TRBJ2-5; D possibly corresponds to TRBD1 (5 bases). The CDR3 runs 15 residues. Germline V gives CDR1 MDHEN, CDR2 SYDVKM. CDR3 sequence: CVSTSRRQSSWTQYF. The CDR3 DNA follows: TGTGTCAGCACATCCCGCCGACAGTCCTCTTGGACCCAGTACTTC.

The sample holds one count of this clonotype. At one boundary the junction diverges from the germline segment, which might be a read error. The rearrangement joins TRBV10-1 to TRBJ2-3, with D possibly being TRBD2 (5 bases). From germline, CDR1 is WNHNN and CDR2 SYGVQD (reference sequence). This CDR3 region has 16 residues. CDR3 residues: CASTEPTASSTDTQYF. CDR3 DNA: TGCGCCAGCACTGAGCCAACTGCTAGCAGCACAGATACGCAGTATTTT.

CDR3 sequence reads: CASSLVPRTPQETQYF. The DNA of the CDR3 is TGTGCCAGCAGCTTGGTGCCCCGGACGCCCCAAGAGACCCAGTACTTC. The chain carries TRBV11-2 and TRBJ2-5; D is undetermined. V was pared by 3 bases and J by 1 base, with 15 bases between. The CDR3 has 16 residues. The germline gives CDR1 SGHAT, CDR2 FQNNGV.

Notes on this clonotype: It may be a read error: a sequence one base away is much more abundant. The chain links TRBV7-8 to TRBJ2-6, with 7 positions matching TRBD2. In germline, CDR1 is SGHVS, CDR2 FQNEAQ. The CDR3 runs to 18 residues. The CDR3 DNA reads TGTGCCGGCAGCTTATTTGCTAGCGGCGTGTCTGGGGCCAACGTCCTGACTTTC. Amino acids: CAGSLFASGVSGANVLTF. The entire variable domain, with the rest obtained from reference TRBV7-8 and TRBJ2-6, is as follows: GAGVSQSPRYKVAKRGQDVALRCDPISGHVSLFWYQQALGQGPEFLTYFQNEAQLDKSGLPSDRFFAERPEGSVSTLKIQRTQQEDSAVYLCAGSLFASGVSGANVLTFGAGSRLTVL.

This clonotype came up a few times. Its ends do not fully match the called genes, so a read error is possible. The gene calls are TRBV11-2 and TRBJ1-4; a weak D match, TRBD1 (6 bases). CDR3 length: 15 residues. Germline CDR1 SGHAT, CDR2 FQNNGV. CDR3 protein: CASTGTRGTNEKLVF. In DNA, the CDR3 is TGCGCCAGCACCGGGACAAGGGGGACTAATGAAAAACTGGTTTTT.

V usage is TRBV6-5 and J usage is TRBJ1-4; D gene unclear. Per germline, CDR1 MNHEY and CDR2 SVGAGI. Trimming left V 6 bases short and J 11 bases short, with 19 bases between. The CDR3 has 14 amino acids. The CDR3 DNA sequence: TGTGCCAGCAGAGCAACAGCAACTAGTGAGAAACTGTTTTTT. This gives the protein CASRATATSEKLFF.

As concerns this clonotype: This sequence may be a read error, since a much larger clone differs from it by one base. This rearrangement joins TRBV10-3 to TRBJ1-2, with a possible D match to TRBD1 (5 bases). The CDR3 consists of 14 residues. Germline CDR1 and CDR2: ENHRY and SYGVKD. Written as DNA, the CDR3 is TGTGCCATCAAGAAGGAGGGGCGACGCGCGGGCTGCACCTTC. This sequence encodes CAIKKEGRRAGCTF.